These T cell receptor beta chains were read from a single sample in a study of response to subunit inactivated influenza vaccine. TCRdb ran MiXCR on the RT-PCR reads and lists one entry per CDR3 protein. This table holds around 190,000 distinct CDR3 sequences, approximately 8.7% found once. The source material was non-naive T cells sorted from PBMCs, sampled on the day of vaccination. The receptors shown here come from a man aged 45-65 years who received an inactivated influenza vaccine. The CDR3 runs from the conserved cysteine through the conserved F or W. The D gene is left open where the match is weak. Where a row states a size, it is once, few, many or the class of an expanded clone; other rows omit it.

v_gene	abundance	d_gene	j_gene	CDR3nt	CDR3aa
TRBV19	many	.	TRBJ1-1	TGTGCCAGTAGTAAGGGGCCCGGCCAAGCTTTCTTT	CASSKGPGQAFF
TRBV7-9	.	TRBD1	TRBJ2-7	TGTGCCAGCAGCATGCTCGGACAGGGTGCCTACGAGCAGTACTTC	CASSMLGQGAYEQYF
TRBV12-3/TRBV12-4	many	.	TRBJ1-4	TGTGCCAGCAGTCCGCCGGGACGTTCGAATGAAAAACTGTTTTTT	CASSPPGRSNEKLFF
TRBV7-2	many	.	TRBJ2-2	TGTGCCAGCAGCTTAGTACAGGGCACCGGGGAGCTGTTTTTT	CASSLVQGTGELFF
TRBV5-6	.	.	TRBJ2-7	TGTGCCAGCACTAATCGGTTGGCTATCGGATACGAGCAGTACTTC	CASTNRLAIGYEQYF
TRBV2	.	TRBD1	TRBJ1-2	TGTGCCAGCAGTGCTGGGACAGGGTACTATGGCTACACCTTC	CASSAGTGYYGYTF
TRBV20-1	.	.	TRBJ2-7	TGCAGTGCTCCAGGGAGGGGGGGACAAAGAGGATACGAGCAGTACTTC	CSAPGRGGQRGYEQYF
TRBV7-9	few	.	TRBJ2-5	TGTGCCAGCGGGCCCGTGCCGTACCAAGAGACCCAGTACTTC	CASGPVPYQETQYF
TRBV29-1	many	.	TRBJ1-5	TGCAGCGTTGCGTTGGGGGCAAGGGGCGATCAGCCCCAGCATTTT	CSVALGARGDQPQHF
TRBV10-1	few	.	TRBJ1-1	TGCGCCAGCAGTAAGGGACGGCAGAACACTGAAGCTTTCTTT	CASSKGRQNTEAFF
TRBV20-1	.	TRBD2	TRBJ2-7	TGCAGTGTTCCGGGACTAGCCTACGAGCAGTACTTC	CSVPGLAYEQYF
TRBV7-2	many	.	TRBJ1-1	TGTGCCAGCAGCTTAGTAGGGGGGTTCACGTTT	CASSLVGGFTF
TRBV30	few	.	TRBJ2-1	TGTGCCTGGAGTGTACTATTGGGGGGAGTTCGAAATGAGCAGTTCTTC	CAWSVLLGGVRNEQFF
TRBV11-2	.	.	TRBJ1-1	TGTGCCAGCAGCTTATCGGGTAGGGGCACTGAAGCTTTCTTT	CASSLSGRGTEAFF
TRBV5-1	many	.	TRBJ2-2	TGCGCCAGCTTAGGGAGCACCGGGGAGCTGTTTTTT	CASLGSTGELFF
TRBV9	few	.	TRBJ2-6	TGTGCCAGCAGCGTAGCTAGGCAAGCCGAAGGGGCCAACGTCCTGACTTTC	CASSVARQAEGANVLTF
TRBV28	many	.	TRBJ1-6	TGTGCCAGCAGTTTAACAGGTTCACCCCTCCACTTT	CASSLTGSPLHF
TRBV7-2	few	.	TRBJ2-7	TGTGCCAGCAGCTTAGTAGGGCACCGGACAGCTTTCTACGAGCAGTACTTC	CASSLVGHRTAFYEQYF
TRBV7-2	many	TRBD1	TRBJ2-7	TGTGCCAGCAGTTATACCGGGACAGGGGGACGCGAGCAGTACTTC	CASSYTGTGGREQYF
TRBV20-1	.	TRBD2	TRBJ2-3	TGCAGTGCTAAAGGGGTAGCGGGTTACACAGATACGCAGTATTTT	CSAKGVAGYTDTQYF
TRBV6-2/TRBV6-3	few	TRBD1	TRBJ2-2	TGTGCCAGCAGCGATACGGGACAGACTAACACCGGGGAGCTGTTTTTT	CASSDTGQTNTGELFF
TRBV12-3/TRBV12-4	many	.	TRBJ2-1	TGTGCCAGCAGTCTCCCCACCCGGGACGTACCGGGTGAGCAGTTCTTC	CASSLPTRDVPGEQFF
TRBV11-2	.	TRBD2	TRBJ2-5	TGTGCCAGCAGCTTAGCGGGACTAGCGGTTCAAGAGACCCAGTACTTC	CASSLAGLAVQETQYF
TRBV20-1	few	TRBD2	TRBJ2-1	TGCAGTGCTAGAGAGCCTAGCGGGAGAAATGAGCAGTTCTTC	CSAREPSGRNEQFF
TRBV12-3/TRBV12-4	.	.	TRBJ2-1	TGTGCCAGCAGTTTATGGGGATCTCAGTTCTTC	CASSLWGSQFF
TRBV7-9	many	.	TRBJ2-7	TGTGCCAGCAGCTTAGCAGTAGGAGGGCTCCACTACGAGCAGTACTTC	CASSLAVGGLHYEQYF
TRBV5-6	many	.	TRBJ1-3	TGTGCCAGCAGCTACGTTGGGGGCTCTGGAAACACCATATATTTT	CASSYVGGSGNTIYF
TRBV5-5	many	.	TRBJ2-3	TGTGCCAGCAGCTTGGAGGGCATTGGGGGAACAGATACGCAGTATTTT	CASSLEGIGGTDTQYF
TRBV29-1	many	TRBD1	TRBJ2-7	TGCAGCGGTGGACCCGGACAGGGCTACGAGCAGTACTTC	CSGGPGQGYEQYF
TRBV4-1	.	.	TRBJ1-1	TGCGCCAGCAGCCAAGGACGTTGGGGGAAGGACACTGAAGCTTTCTTT	CASSQGRWGKDTEAFF
TRBV5-6	.	.	TRBJ2-5	TGTGCCAGCAGCCTACGGACTGTCTCACAAGAGACCCAGTACTTC	CASSLRTVSQETQYF
TRBV15	few	.	TRBJ2-5	TGTGCCACCAGCCCCTGGGAAGGGGAGACCCAGTACTTC	CATSPWEGETQYF
TRBV20-1	.	TRBD1	TRBJ2-7	TGCAGTGCTAGAGCGGTATTTGGACAGGGGGCTTACGAGCAGTACTTC	CSARAVFGQGAYEQYF
TRBV5-1	.	.	TRBJ2-7	TGCGCCAGCAGCTTCGATCAGGGTACCTACGAGCAGTACTTC	CASSFDQGTYEQYF
TRBV28	many	.	TRBJ1-1	TGTGCCAGCAGGACTACAGGGCGCACTGAAGCTTTCTTT	CASRTTGRTEAFF
TRBV20-1	many	.	TRBJ1-1	TGCAGTGCTGGGCGTAGAAACACTGAAGCTTTCTTT	CSAGRRNTEAFF
TRBV25-1	many	TRBD2	TRBJ2-2	TGTGCCAGCAGTGACCCCGAGCGGGAGGTTACCGGGGAGCTGTTTTTT	CASSDPEREVTGELFF
TRBV28	many	TRBD2	TRBJ2-7	TGTGCCAGCACTTCCGGCGGACTAGCGGGAGGGCGGCAGTACTTC	CASTSGGLAGGRQYF
TRBV20-1	many	.	TRBJ2-1	TGCAGTGCTAGTCGCAGCGGTCGTTGGTTTGAGCAGTTCTTC	CSASRSGRWFEQFF
TRBV4-3	few	.	TRBJ2-7	TGCGCCAGCAGCCAAGACCCGTTTAGCTCCTACGAGCAGTACTTC	CASSQDPFSSYEQYF
TRBV20-1	.	.	TRBJ2-7	TGCCGTGCTAGTTCGACGAATAACGAGCAGTACTTC	CRASSTNNEQYF
TRBV2	few	TRBD2	TRBJ2-7	TGTGCCAGCAGCCCGACTAGCGGGAAGTCCTACGAGCAGTACTTC	CASSPTSGKSYEQYF